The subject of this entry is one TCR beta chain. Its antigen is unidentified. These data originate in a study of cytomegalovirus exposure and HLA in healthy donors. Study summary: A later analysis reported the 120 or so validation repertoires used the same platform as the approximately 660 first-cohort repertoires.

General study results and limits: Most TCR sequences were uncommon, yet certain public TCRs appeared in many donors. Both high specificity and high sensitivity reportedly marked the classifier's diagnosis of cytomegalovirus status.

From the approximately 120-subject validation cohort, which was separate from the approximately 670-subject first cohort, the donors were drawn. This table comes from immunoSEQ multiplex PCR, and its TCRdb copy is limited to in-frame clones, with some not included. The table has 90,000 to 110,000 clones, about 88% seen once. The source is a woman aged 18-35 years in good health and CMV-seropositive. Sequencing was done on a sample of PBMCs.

CDR3 nucleotide sequence: TGTGCCAGCAGCTCACAGGGCTACGAGCAGTACTTC. It codes for CASSSQGYEQYF. The chain combines TRBV7-6 with TRBJ2-7, with D possibly matching TRBD1 (6 bases). The CDR3 has 12 residues. In germline, CDR1 is SGHVS, CDR2 FNYEAQ. V dropped 4 bases and J dropped 3 bases, with 7 bases sitting between them.